This TCR beta chain was sequenced during a study of breast tumors, draining lymph nodes, adjacent tissues. CDR3 length: 17 residues. Germline V gene sequence: CDR1 SGHTA, CDR2 FQGNSA. The trim removed 5 bases at V and 0 bases at J, leaving 7 bases unmatched. TCRdb re-derived calls from the multiplex PCR reads in MiXCR, one entry per CDR3 protein. This sample has fewer than 25,000 distinct CDR3 sequences; roughly three fifths occur once, and the top ten carry 15% to 20%. The chain has TRBV7-2 and TRBJ2-1, with TRBD2 matching 10 bases. Material: tumor-adjacent breast tissue. This TCR derives from a female donor with breast cancer. Some clones in this sample may be carry-over from other donors' samples. In DNA, the CDR3 is TGTGCCAGCAGCCCGACTAGCGGGCTGAGCTCCTACAATGAGCAGTTCTTC. This gives the protein CASSPTSGLSSYNEQFF.